This T cell receptor (beta chain) was sequenced for a study of cytomegalovirus exposure and HLA in healthy donors. The PCR employed 60 Vbeta primers together with 13 Jbeta primers. Produced via immunoSEQ multiplex PCR; TCRdb's table is partial and in-frame only. The sample has approximately 110,000 clones; around three quarters are singletons. The ends lost 2 bases at V and 0 bases at J; junction bases unmatched: 6. Germline V CDR1 and CDR2: SGHRS, YFSETQ. CDR3 length equals 16 residues. To note about this clone: The antigen remains unidentified.

Study conclusions and caveats: A previous analysis found most TCR beta V segments productive roughly 87% or roughly 30% of the time.

The clonotype comes from a man aged 45-65 years in good health and CMV-seropositive. The chain joins TRBV5-1 to TRBJ1-1, with 8 positions matching TRBD1. Sequencing was carried out using PBMCs. In DNA, the CDR3 is TGCGCCAGCAGCTTCGACAGGGGTCGAGTGAACACTGAAGCTTTCTTT. As protein: CASSFDRGRVNTEAFF. The full variable domain, completed using reference TRBV5-1 and TRBJ1-1, is KAGVTQTPRYLIKTRGQQVTLSCSPISGHRSVSWYQQTPGQGLQFLFEYFSETQRNKGNFPGRFSGRQFSNSRSEMNVSTLELGDSALYLCASSFDRGRVNTEAFFGQGTRLTVV.